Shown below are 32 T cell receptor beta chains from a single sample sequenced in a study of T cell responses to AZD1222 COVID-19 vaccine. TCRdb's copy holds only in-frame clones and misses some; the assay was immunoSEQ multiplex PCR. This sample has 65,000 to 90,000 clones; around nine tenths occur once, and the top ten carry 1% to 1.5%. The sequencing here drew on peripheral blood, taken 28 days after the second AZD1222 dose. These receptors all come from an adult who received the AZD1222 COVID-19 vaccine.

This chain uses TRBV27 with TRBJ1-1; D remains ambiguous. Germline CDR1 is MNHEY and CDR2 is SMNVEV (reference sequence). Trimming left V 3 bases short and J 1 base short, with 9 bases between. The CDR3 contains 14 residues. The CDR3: CASSFLLPNTEAFF. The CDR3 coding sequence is TGTGCCAGCAGTTTCCTCCTCCCGAACACTGAAGCTTTCTTT.

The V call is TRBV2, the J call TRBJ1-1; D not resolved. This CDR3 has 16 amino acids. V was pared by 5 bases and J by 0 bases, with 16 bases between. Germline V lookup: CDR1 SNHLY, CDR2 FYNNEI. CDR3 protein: CASSTLDVTLNTEAFF. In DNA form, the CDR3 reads TGTGCCAGCAGTACCTTGGATGTCACTTTGAACACTGAAGCTTTCTTT.

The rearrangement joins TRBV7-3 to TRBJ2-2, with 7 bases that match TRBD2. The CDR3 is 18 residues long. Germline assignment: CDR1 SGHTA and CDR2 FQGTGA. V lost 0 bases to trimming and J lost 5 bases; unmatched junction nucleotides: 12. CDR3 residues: CASSLTGSGRFGTGELFF. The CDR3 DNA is TGTGCCAGCAGCTTAACTGGCTCCGGGAGGTTCGGGACCGGGGAGCTGTTTTTT.

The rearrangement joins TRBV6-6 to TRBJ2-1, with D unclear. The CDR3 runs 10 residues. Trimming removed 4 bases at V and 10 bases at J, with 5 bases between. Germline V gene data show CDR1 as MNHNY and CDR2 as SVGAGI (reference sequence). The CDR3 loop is CASSSEEQFF. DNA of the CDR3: TGTGCCAGCAGTTCGGAAGAGCAGTTCTTC.

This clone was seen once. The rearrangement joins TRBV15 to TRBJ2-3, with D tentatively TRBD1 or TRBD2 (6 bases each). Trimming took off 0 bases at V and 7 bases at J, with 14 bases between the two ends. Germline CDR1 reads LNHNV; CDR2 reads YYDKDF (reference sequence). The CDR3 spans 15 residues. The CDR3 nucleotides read TGTGCCACCAGCAGAGACCCAGGGGCGGGAAATACGCAGTATTTT. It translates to CATSRDPGAGNTQYF.

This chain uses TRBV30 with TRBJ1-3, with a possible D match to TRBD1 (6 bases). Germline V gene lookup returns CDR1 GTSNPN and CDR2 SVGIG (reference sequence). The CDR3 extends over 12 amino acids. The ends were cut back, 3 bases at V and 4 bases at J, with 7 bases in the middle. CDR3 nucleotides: TGTGCCTGGAGAAGGGGGGGAAACACCATATATTTT. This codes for CAWRRGGNTIYF.

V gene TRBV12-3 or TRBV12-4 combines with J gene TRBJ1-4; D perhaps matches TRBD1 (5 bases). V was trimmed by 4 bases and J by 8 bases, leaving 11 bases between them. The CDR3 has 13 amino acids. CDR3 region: CASSSGLEEKLFF. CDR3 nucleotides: TGTGCCAGCAGTTCAGGGCTGGAAGAAAAACTGTTTTTT.

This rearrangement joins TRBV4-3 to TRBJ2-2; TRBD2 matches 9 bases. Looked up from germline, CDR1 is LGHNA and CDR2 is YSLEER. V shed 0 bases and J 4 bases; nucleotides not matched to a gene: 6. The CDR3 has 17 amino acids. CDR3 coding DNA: TGCGCCAGCAGCCAAGAGGTACTAGCGGGTTTCACCGGGGAGCTGTTTTTT. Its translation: CASSQEVLAGFTGELFF.

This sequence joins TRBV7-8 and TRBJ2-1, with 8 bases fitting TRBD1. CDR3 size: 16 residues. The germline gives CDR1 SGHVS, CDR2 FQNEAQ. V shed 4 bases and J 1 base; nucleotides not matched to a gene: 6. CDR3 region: CASSSTGQGSYNEQFF. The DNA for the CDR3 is TGTGCCAGCAGCTCCACCGGACAGGGATCCTACAATGAGCAGTTCTTC.

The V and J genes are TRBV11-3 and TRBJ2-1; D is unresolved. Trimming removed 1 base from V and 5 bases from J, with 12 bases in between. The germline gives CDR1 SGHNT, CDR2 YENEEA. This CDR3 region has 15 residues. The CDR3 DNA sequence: TGTGCCAGCAGCTTAGGGCTAGATGGGCACAATGAGCAGTTCTTC. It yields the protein CASSLGLDGHNEQFF.

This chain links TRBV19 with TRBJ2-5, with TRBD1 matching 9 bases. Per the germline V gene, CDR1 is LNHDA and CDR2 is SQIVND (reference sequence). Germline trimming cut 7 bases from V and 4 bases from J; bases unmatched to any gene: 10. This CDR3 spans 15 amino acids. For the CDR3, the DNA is TGTGCCAGTAACCCACAGGGGGCTCTGGGAGAGACCCAGTACTTC. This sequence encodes CASNPQGALGETQYF.

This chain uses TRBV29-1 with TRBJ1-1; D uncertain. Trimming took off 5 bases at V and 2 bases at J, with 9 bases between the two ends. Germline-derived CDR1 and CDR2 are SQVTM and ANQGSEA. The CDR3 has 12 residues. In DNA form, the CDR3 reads TGCAGCGTTCGACGGCATAACACTGAAGCTTTCTTT. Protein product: CSVRRHNTEAFF.

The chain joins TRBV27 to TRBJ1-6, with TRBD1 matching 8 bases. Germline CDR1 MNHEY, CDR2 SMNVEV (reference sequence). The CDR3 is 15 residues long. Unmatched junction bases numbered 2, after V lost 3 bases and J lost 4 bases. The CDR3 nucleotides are TGTGCCAGCAGTTTGGACAGGGCTTATAATTCACCCCTCCACTTT. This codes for CASSLDRAYNSPLHF.

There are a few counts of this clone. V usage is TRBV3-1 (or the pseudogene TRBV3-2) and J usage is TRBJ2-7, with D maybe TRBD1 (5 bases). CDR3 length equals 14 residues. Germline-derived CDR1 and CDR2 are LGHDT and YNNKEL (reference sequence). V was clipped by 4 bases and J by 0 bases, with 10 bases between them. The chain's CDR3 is CASSPTVSSYEQYF. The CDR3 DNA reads TGTGCCAGCAGCCCGACAGTGAGCTCCTACGAGCAGTACTTC.

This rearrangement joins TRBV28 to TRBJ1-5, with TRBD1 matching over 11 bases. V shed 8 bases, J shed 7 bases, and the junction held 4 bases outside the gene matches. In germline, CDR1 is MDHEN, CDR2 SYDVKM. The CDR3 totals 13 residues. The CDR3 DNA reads TGTGCCAGCCGGACAGGGGGCGGGCAGCCCCAGCATTTT. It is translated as CASRTGGGQPQHF.

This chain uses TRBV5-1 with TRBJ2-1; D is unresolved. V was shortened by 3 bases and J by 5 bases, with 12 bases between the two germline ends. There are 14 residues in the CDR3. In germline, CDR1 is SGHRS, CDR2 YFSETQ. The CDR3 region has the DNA TGCGCCAGCAGCTCGGACGGCCAGCACAATGAGCAGTTCTTC. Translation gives CASSSDGQHNEQFF. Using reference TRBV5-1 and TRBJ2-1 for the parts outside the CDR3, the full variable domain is KAGVTQTPRYLIKTRGQQVTLSCSPISGHRSVSWYQQTPGQGLQFLFEYFSETQRNKGNFPGRFSGRQFSNSRSEMNVSTLELGDSALYLCASSSDGQHNEQFFGPGTRLTVL.

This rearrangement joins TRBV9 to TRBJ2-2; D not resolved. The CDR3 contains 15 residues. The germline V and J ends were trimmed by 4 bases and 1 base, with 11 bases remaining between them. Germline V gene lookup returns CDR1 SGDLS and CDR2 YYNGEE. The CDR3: CASSPNTVNTGELFF. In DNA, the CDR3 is TGTGCCAGCAGCCCTAATACAGTGAACACCGGGGAGCTGTTTTTT.

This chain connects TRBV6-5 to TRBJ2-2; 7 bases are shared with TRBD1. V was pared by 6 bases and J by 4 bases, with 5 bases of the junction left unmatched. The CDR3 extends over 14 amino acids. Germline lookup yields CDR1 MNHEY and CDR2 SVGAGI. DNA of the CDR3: TGTGCCAGCAGCTTGAGGGGGCTCACCGGGGAGCTGTTTTTT. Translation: CASSLRGLTGELFF.

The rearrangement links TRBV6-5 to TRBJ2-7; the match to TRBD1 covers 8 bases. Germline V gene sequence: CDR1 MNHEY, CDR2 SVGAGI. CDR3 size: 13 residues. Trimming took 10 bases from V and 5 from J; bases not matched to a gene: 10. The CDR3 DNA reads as TGTGCCATTAAACCCGGACAGGGCCACGAGCAGTACTTC. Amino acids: CAIKPGQGHEQYF.

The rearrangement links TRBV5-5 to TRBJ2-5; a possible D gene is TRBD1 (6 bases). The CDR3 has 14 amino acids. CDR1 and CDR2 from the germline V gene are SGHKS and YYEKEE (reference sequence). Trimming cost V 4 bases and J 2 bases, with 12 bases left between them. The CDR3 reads CASSRFGQQETQYF. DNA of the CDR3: TGTGCCAGCAGCCGGTTCGGACAGCAAGAGACCCAGTACTTC.

CDR3 DNA sequence: TGTGCCAGCAGCTTAGGGGGTGCAAACCAGTATGGCTACACCTTC. This encodes CASSLGGANQYGYTF. The V call is TRBV7-2, the J call TRBJ1-2; D unresolved. Germline V gene lookup returns CDR1 SGHTA and CDR2 FQGNSA. Trimming took 1 base from V and 5 from J, leaving 14 bases between them. CDR3 length: 15 residues.

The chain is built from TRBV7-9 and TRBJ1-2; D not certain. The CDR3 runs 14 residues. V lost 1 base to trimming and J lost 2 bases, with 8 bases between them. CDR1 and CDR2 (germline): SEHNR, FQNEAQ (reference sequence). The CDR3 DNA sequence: TGTGCCAGCAGCTTAGAGTCAGGCAACTATGGCTACACCTTC. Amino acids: CASSLESGNYGYTF.

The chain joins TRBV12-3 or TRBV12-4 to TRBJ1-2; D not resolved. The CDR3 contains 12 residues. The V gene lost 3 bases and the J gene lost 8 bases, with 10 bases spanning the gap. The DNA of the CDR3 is TGTGCCAGCAGTTTTGCAGAAAACGGCTACACCTTC. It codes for CASSFAENGYTF.

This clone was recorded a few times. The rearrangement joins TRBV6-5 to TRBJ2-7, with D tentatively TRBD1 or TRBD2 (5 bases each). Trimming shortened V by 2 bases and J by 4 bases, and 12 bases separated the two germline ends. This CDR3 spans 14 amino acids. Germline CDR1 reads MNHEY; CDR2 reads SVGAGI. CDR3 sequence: CASSYQRGEYEQYF. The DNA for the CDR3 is TGTGCCAGCAGTTACCAGAGAGGGGAATACGAGCAGTACTTC.

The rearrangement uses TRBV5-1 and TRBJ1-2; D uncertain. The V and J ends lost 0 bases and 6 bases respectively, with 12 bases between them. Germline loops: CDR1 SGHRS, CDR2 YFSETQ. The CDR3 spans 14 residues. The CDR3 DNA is TGCGCCAGCAGCTTGGAGTGGCCTCAGGATGGCTACACCTTC. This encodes CASSLEWPQDGYTF.

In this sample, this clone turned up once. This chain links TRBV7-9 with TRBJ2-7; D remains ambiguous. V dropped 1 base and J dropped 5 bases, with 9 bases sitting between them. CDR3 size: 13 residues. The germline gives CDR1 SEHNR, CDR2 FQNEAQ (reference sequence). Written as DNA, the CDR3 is TGTGCCAGCAGCTTAGGGGGTTGGGACGAGCAGTACTTC. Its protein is CASSLGGWDEQYF.

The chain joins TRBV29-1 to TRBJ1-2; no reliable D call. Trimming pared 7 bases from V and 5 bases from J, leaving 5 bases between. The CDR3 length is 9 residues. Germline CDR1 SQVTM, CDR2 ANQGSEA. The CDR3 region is CSDGYGYTF. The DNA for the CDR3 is TGCAGCGATGGTTATGGCTACACCTTC.

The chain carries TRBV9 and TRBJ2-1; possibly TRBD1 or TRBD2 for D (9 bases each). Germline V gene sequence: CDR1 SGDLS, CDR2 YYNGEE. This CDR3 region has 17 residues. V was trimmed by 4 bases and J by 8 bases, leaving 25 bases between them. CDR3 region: CASSIQGAAGGPDEQFF. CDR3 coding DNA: TGTGCCAGCAGCATACAGGGGGCGGCGGGAGGGCCCGATGAGCAGTTCTTC. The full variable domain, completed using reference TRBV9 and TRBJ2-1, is DSGVTQTPKHLITATGQRVTLRCSPRSGDLSVYWYQQSLDQGLQFLIQYYNGEERAKGNILERFSAQQFPDLHSELNLSSLELGDSALYFCASSIQGAAGGPDEQFFGPGTRLTVL.

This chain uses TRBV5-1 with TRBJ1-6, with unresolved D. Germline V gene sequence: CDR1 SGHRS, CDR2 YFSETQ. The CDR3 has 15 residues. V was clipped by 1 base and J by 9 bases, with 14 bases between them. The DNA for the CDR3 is TGCGCCAGCAGCTTGACGTCACTGGAGACTTCACCCCTCCACTTT. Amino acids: CASSLTSLETSPLHF.

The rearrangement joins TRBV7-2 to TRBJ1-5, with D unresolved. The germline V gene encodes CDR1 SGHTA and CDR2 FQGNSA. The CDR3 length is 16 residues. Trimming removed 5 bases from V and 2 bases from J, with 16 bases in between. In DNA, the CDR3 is TGTGCCAGCAGCCGGGGAGCTTTTGGGGGCAATCAGCCCCAGCATTTT. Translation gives CASSRGAFGGNQPQHF.

The CDR3 sequence: CASSLTGLDTEAFF. CDR3 DNA sequence: TGTGCCAGCAGTCTGACAGGCCTCGACACTGAAGCTTTCTTT. The chain uses TRBV7-9 and TRBJ1-1; TRBD1 might be the D (6 bases). CDR3 length: 14 residues. Germline V gene lookup returns CDR1 SEHNR and CDR2 FQNEAQ (reference sequence). Trimming took 6 bases from V and 3 from J, leaving 14 bases between them.

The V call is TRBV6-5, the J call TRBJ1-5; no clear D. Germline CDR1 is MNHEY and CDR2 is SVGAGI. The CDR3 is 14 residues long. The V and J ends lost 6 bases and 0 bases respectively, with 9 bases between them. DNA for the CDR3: TGTGCCAGCAGCGCGCAGGATAGCAATCAGCCCCAGCATTTT. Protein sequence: CASSAQDSNQPQHF.